Listed below are T cell receptor beta chains from one sample, sequenced in a study of shared clonotypes between healthy human individuals. TCRdb keeps only in-frame clones here, not all; method: immunoSEQ multiplex PCR. The sample shows about 820,000 clones, almost 95% of them seen only once. The sample consisted of naive CD8+ T cells sorted from blood. These receptor sequences come from a man aged 25-40 years in good health. Each CDR3 is given with its conserved first and last residue. The D gene is left open where the match is weak. Size tells how often a clone was seen (once, few, many) or the class of an expanded clone, and some rows leave it out.

D | J | V | size | CDR3 | DNA
TRBD1 | TRBJ2-3 | TRBV6-5 | NA | CASSYSTGGYTDTQYF | TGTGCCAGCAGTTACTCAACAGGGGGCTATACAGATACGCAGTATTTT
TRBD2 | TRBJ2-3 | TRBV7-9 | NA | CASSLRAGGPDTQYF | TGTGCCAGCAGCTTAAGGGCGGGAGGCCCAGATACGCAGTATTTT
NA | TRBJ2-7 | TRBV19 | NA | CASSIDWRSHEQYF | TGTGCCAGTAGTATAGATTGGCGTTCCCACGAGCAGTACTTC
TRBD1 | TRBJ2-7 | TRBV7-9 | NA | CASSSGRQGLEQYF | TGTGCCAGCAGCTCTGGACGACAGGGTCTTGAGCAGTACTTC
NA | TRBJ1-1 | TRBV25-1 | NA | CASSGPGTSNTEAFF | TGTGCCAGCAGTGGCCCGGGGACATCAAACACTGAAGCTTTCTTT
NA | TRBJ2-1 | TRBV6-6 | NA | CASSYTTGRTYNEQFF | TGTGCCAGCAGTTACACCACGGGACGGACATACAATGAGCAGTTCTTC
NA | TRBJ1-2 | TRBV7-9 | NA | CASSLVGGRLGYTF | TGTGCCAGCAGCTTAGTTGGGGGACGCCTAGGCTACACCTTC
TRBD1 | TRBJ1-1 | TRBV7-9 | NA | CASSLRTGPMNTEAFF | TGTGCCAGCAGCCTAAGGACAGGCCCCATGAACACTGAAGCTTTCTTT
NA | TRBJ1-3 | TRBV30 | NA | CAWAGTGNTIYF | TGTGCCTGGGCAGGGACTGGAAACACCATATATTTT
NA | TRBJ2-7 | TRBV7-2 | NA | CASSFGLGFYEQYF | TGTGCCAGCAGCTTCGGGCTAGGATTCTACGAGCAGTACTTC
NA | TRBJ2-6 | TRBV7-9 | NA | CASTPGSGANVLTF | TGTGCCAGCACCCCGGGGTCTGGGGCCAACGTCCTGACTTTC
NA | TRBJ2-1 | TRBV10-2 | NA | CASSELGGWDNEQFF | TGCGCCAGCAGTGAGCTAGGCGGGTGGGACAATGAGCAGTTCTTC
NA | TRBJ1-2 | TRBV11-3 | few | CASSLGTDLGFF | TGTGCCAGCAGCTTGGGGACGGATTTAGGTTTCTTC
NA | TRBJ2-1 | TRBV5-6 | once | CASSLVSGSRYNEQFF | TGTGCCAGCAGCTTGGTCTCAGGGTCCCGATACAATGAGCAGTTCTTC
TRBD2 | TRBJ2-3 | TRBV6-4 | once | CASSDSGGRATDTQYF | TGTGCCAGCAGTGACTCTGGCGGGAGGGCGACAGATACGCAGTATTTT
NA | TRBJ2-5 | TRBV6-6 | NA | CASSQQGGNRRETQYF | TGTGCCAGCAGTCAACAGGGGGGGAACCGGAGGGAGACCCAGTACTTC
NA | TRBJ2-7 | TRBV6-1 | NA | CASRKVHPSVYEQYF | TGTGCCAGCAGGAAAGTGCACCCCAGTGTCTACGAGCAGTACTTC
NA | TRBJ2-1 | TRBV7-2 | NA | CASSLAGGPNSNEQFF | TGTGCCAGCAGCTTAGCGGGAGGCCCCAACAGCAATGAGCAGTTCTTC
TRBD2 | TRBJ2-1 | TRBV5-6 | NA | CASSLGAGGVYNEQFF | TGTGCCAGCAGCTTGGGGGCGGGAGGTGTGTACAATGAGCAGTTCTTC
NA | TRBJ2-7 | TRBV29-1 | NA | CSVRGTSYEQYF | TGCAGCGTTCGGGGGACTTCCTACGAGCAGTACTTC
NA | TRBJ2-5 | TRBV5-5 | NA | CASSQWRAETQYF | TGTGCCAGCAGCCAATGGAGGGCGGAGACCCAGTACTTC
NA | TRBJ1-2 | TRBV4-1 | NA | CASSPSTGMQVGYTF | TGCGCCAGCAGCCCGTCTACGGGGATGCAGGTGGGCTACACCTTC
TRBD2 | TRBJ2-3 | TRBV9 | NA | CASSVASGSSTDTQYF | TGTGCCAGCAGCGTAGCAAGCGGGAGCAGCACAGATACGCAGTATTTT
NA | TRBJ1-2 | TRBV28 | NA | CASSLSQVYGYTF | TGTGCCAGCAGTTTATCTCAGGTCTACGGCTACACCTTC
NA | TRBJ2-3 | TRBV28 | NA | CASSFLSGQPTDTQYF | TGTGCCAGCAGTTTTCTATCCGGACAGCCCACAGATACGCAGTATTTT
TRBD2 | TRBJ2-1 | TRBV7-9 | once | CASSWGLAGVSYNEQFF | TGTGCCAGCAGCTGGGGACTAGCGGGAGTATCCTACAATGAGCAGTTCTTC
NA | TRBJ1-5 | TRBV7-2 | NA | CASSLENLDRYSNQPQHF | TGTGCCAGCAGCTTAGAAAATTTAGACAGGTATAGCAATCAGCCCCAGCATTTT
NA | TRBJ2-7 | TRBV10-1 | NA | CASSEGSEQYF | TGCGCCAGCAGTGAGGGCTCCGAGCAGTACTTC
TRBD2 | TRBJ2-7 | TRBV27 | NA | CASSLTAGPYEQYF | TGTGCCAGCAGTTTGACAGCGGGACCCTACGAGCAGTACTTC
NA | TRBJ1-2 | TRBV7-9 | NA | CASSLGYSGYTF | TGTGCCAGCAGCTTGGGGTACAGCGGCTACACCTTC
TRBD2 | TRBJ2-5 | TRBV6-5 | NA | CASSSSGSLGETQYF | TGTGCCAGCAGTTCCAGCGGGAGCTTGGGAGAGACCCAGTACTTC
NA | TRBJ2-7 | TRBV27 | NA | CASSLSLTGLGFYEQYF | TGTGCCAGCAGTTTGTCCCTTACAGGGTTAGGCTTCTACGAGCAGTACTTC
TRBD2 | TRBJ2-7 | TRBV13 | NA | CASSPGLAAYEQYF | TGTGCCAGCAGCCCGGGACTAGCGGCCTACGAGCAGTACTTC
TRBD2 | TRBJ2-7 | TRBV27 | NA | CASSFGGTSDGEQYF | TGTGCCAGCAGTTTTGGTGGGACTAGCGACGGCGAGCAGTACTTC
TRBD2 | TRBJ2-7 | TRBV4-1 | NA | CASSQEPGLVGGEQYF | TGCGCCAGCAGCCAAGAACCCGGACTAGTAGGCGGCGAGCAGTACTTC
TRBD1 | TRBJ2-7 | TRBV9 | NA | CASGTGAVSDEQYF | TGTGCCAGCGGAACAGGGGCTGTGTCCGACGAGCAGTACTTC
NA | TRBJ1-1 | TRBV14 | NA | CASSQDEGSEAFF | TGTGCCAGCAGCCAAGATGAGGGCAGTGAAGCTTTCTTT
NA | TRBJ2-7 | TRBV29-1 | NA | CSVALSGFYEQYF | TGCAGCGTCGCATTGTCAGGGTTCTACGAGCAGTACTTC
TRBD1 | TRBJ2-2 | TRBV14 | NA | CASSLRGPDTGELFF | TGTGCCAGCAGCCTCAGGGGGCCGGACACCGGGGAGCTGTTTTTT
TRBD2 | TRBJ2-1 | TRBV7-9 | NA | CASSLIPGLAGVDEQFF | TGTGCCAGCAGCTTAATACCGGGACTAGCGGGAGTTGATGAGCAGTTCTTC
NA | TRBJ2-7 | TRBV4-1 | NA | CASSQELIYEQYF | TGCGCCAGCAGCCAAGAACTGATTTACGAGCAGTACTTC
NA | TRBJ2-3 | TRBV7-8 | NA | CASSLGEAFTDTQYF | TGTGCCAGCAGCTTAGGAGAGGCGTTCACAGATACGCAGTATTTT
NA | TRBJ2-2 | TRBV6-6 | NA | CASSSLVAGELFF | TGTGCCAGCAGTTCCTTAGTCGCCGGGGAGCTGTTTTTT
NA | TRBJ1-3 | TRBV4-3 | NA | CASSQDTGAGNTIYF | TGCGCCAGCAGCCAAGACACGGGGGCCGGGAACACCATATATTTT
NA | TRBJ2-1 | TRBV6-6 | many | CASSSLQGGLYNEQFF | TGTGCCAGCAGTTCTTTACAGGGAGGTCTCTACAATGAGCAGTTCTTC
NA | TRBJ1-5 | TRBV19 | NA | CANRGGSQPQHF | TGTGCCAACCGGGGGGGAAGTCAGCCCCAGCATTTT